A selection of T cell receptor beta chains follows, all from one sample in a study of human T cells and chemical hapten exposure. TCRdb reanalysed the RACE reads using MiXCR and keeps one entry per CDR3 protein. The table shows around 100,000 distinct CDR3 sequences, with about an eighth occurring only once. Sequenced material: whole blood, taken in connection with sensitization to the hapten diphenylcyclopropenone (DPC). All receptors derive from a woman in her thirties or forties with alopecia areata. Some clones in this sample may be carry-over from other donors' samples. CDR3s include the opening cysteine and the closing phenylalanine or tryptophan. Each record gives: J gene, clone size, V gene, CDR3 protein. Part of the rows lack a size; the others show once, few, many or a class for expanded clones.

>TRBJ2-5|many|TRBV30
CAWNYGETQYF
>TRBJ2-7|many|TRBV27
CASSSWTGGSYEQYF
>TRBJ2-4|.|TRBV11-2
CASSGQNARENIQYF
>TRBJ2-7|.|TRBV12-3/TRBV12-4
CASRRGGGGQQYF
>TRBJ2-3|many|TRBV7-3
CASSLNGGGASADTQYF
>TRBJ2-5|.|TRBV20-1
CSASDQETQYF
>TRBJ1-5|many|TRBV27
CASSLYSRSPGQPQHF
>TRBJ2-5|.|TRBV7-2
CASSSGTGAVETQYF
>TRBJ1-1|.|TRBV7-2
CASSLSYGGVGNTEAFF
>TRBJ2-1|.|TRBV10-3
CAISMIKNNEQFF
>TRBJ2-7|many|TRBV20-1
CSASTGPDYTYEQYF